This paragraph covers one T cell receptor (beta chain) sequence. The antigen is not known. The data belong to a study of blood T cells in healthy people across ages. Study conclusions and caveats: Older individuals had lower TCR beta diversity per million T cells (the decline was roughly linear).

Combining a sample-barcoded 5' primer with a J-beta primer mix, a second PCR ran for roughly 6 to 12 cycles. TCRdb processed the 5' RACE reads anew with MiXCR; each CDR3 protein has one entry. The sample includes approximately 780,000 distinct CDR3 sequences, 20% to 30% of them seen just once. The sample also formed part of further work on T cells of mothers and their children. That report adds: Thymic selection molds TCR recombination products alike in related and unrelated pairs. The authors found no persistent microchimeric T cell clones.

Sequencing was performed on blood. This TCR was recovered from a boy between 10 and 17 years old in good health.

CDR3: CASSYSGYSLYEQYF. The CDR3 nucleotides are TGTGCCAGCAGTTACTCTGGCTACAGTCTATACGAGCAGTACTTC. This chain joins TRBV6-5 and TRBJ2-7; D remains unclear. Trimming shortened V by 0 bases and J by 4 bases, and 13 bases separated the two germline ends. Per germline, CDR1 MNHEY and CDR2 SVGAGI. CDR3 length: 15 residues.